This T cell receptor (beta chain) was identified during a study of cytomegalovirus exposure and HLA in healthy donors. Study-wide background: In a previous analysis, 110 million or so unique TCR beta sequences were found from 150 million to 200 million T cells.

The PCR contained 60 Vbeta and 13 Jbeta primers. Using immunoSEQ multiplex PCR, the repertoire was profiled, and TCRdb retains in-frame clones only, with some absent. The repertoire holds about 150,000 clones, with roughly 80% as singletons. This CDR3 has 14 residues. Trimming cost V 5 bases and J 3 bases, with 10 bases left between them. Germline V lookup: CDR1 SGHVS, CDR2 FNYEAQ. V is TRBV7-6 and J is TRBJ2-2; no firm D call. Sequenced sample: PBMCs. The sequence derives from a male donor in good health and CMV-seronegative. The CDR3 region has the DNA TGTGCCAGCAGCCCCGGGTCGCACACCGGGGAGCTGTTTTTT. Encoded protein: CASSPGSHTGELFF.